This TCR beta chain was sequenced for a study of T cell changes during pregnancy in multiple sclerosis. The germline CDR1 and CDR2 sequences are MNHEY and SVGAGI. Deletions cut 0 bases from V and 2 bases from J, with 10 bases between. This CDR3 comprises 15 residues. Profiling relied on immunoSEQ multiplex PCR, and the TCRdb table lists in-frame clones only, not all of them. The table includes about 59,000 clones, more than 85% detected once. The origin of this receptor is a female donor with multiple sclerosis, enrolled in a pregnancy study. The chain has TRBV6-5 and TRBJ1-2; weak D call: TRBD1 (6 bases). Sequenced here: CD8+ T cells from peripheral blood mononuclear cells, sampled in the third trimester of pregnancy. The CDR3 DNA is TGTGCCAGCAGTTACTCCAGGGGAACCAACTATGGCTACACCTTC. Its translation is CASSYSRGTNYGYTF.